This T cell receptor (beta chain) is from a study of cytomegalovirus exposure and HLA in healthy donors. The CDR3 covers 18 residues. V gave up 1 base and J gave up 3 bases; unmatched junction bases: 9. Looked up from germline, CDR1 is LGHNA and CDR2 is YSLEER. Points from the study as a whole: Altogether, 164 TCR beta chains were recorded as cytomegalovirus-associated.

As to this clone: Its target is not known.

Amplification used 60 Vbeta primers and 13 Jbeta primers. Per the original data handling: In a later analysis, tens of millions of unique TCR beta chains included roughly 11 million shared by two or more donors. Repertoires were generated with immunoSEQ multiplex PCR, while TCRdb's copy carries only in-frame clones and drops some. V, J and clone size reflect that table, while D and trimming were determined from the DNA. Here the sample spans roughly 160,000 clones, around 73% being singletons. The sequence was obtained from a woman between 18 and 29 years old in good health and CMV-seropositive. The sequencing input was PBMCs. The J gene is TRBJ1-4, the V gene TRBV4-3; 9 positions match TRBD1. The DNA of the CDR3 is TGCGCCAGCAGCCAAGGGTTCGGGACAGGGACCGCTAATGAAAAACTGTTTTTT. Translated, it gives CASSQGFGTGTANEKLFF.